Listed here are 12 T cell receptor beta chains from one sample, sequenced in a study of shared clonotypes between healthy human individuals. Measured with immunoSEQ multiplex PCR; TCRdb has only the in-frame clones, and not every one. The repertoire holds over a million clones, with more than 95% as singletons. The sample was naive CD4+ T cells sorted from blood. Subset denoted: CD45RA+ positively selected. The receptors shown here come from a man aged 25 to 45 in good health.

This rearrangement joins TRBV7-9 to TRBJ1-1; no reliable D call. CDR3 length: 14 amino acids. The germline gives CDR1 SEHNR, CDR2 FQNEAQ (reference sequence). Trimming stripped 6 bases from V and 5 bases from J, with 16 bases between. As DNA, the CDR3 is TGTGCCAGCAGGCGCGATCGGGGTTGGACTGAAGCTTTCTTT. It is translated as CASRRDRGWTEAFF.

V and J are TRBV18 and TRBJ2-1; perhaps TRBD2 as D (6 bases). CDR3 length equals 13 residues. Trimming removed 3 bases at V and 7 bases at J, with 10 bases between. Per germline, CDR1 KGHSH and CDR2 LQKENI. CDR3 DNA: TGTGCCAGCTCACCTCGGGAGATAAATGAGCAGTTCTTC. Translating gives CASSPREINEQFF. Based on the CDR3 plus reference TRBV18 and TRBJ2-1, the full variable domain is NAGVMQNPRHLVRRRGQEARLRCSPMKGHSHVYWYRQLPEEGLKFMVYLQKENIIDESGMPKERFSAEFPKEGPSILRIQQVVRGDSAAYFCASSPREINEQFFGPGTRLTVL.

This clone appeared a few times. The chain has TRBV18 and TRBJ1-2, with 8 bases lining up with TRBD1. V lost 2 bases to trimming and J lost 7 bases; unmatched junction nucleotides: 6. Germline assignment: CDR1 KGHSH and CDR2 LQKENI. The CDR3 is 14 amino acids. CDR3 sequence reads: CASSPNDRGTGYTF. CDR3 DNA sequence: TGTGCCAGCTCACCAAACGACAGGGGCACTGGCTACACCTTC.

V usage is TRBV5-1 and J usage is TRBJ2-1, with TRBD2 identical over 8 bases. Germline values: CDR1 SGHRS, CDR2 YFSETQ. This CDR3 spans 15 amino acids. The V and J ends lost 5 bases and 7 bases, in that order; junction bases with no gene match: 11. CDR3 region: CASRGNSGSGNEQFF. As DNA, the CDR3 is TGCGCCAGCAGAGGAAACAGCGGGAGTGGGAATGAGCAGTTCTTC.

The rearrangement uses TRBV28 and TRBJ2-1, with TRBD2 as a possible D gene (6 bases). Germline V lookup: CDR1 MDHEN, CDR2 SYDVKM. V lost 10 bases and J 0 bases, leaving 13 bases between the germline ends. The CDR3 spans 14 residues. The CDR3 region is CATKAGGSYNEQFF. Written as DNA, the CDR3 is TGTGCCACCAAAGCGGGTGGCTCCTACAATGAGCAGTTCTTC.

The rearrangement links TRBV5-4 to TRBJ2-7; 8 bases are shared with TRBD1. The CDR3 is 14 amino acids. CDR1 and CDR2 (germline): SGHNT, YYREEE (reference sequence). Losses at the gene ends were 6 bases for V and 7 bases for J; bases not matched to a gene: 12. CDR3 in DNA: TGTGCCAGCAATTCGGCAGGGGGCCAAAGGGAGCAGTACTTC. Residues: CASNSAGGQREQYF.

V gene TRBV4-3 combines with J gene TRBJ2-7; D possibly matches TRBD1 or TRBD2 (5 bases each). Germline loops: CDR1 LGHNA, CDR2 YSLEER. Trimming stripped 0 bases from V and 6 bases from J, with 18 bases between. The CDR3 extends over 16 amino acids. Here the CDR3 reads CASSQDGWGRASEQYF. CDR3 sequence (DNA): TGCGCCAGCAGCCAAGATGGGTGGGGACGGGCGTCCGAGCAGTACTTC.

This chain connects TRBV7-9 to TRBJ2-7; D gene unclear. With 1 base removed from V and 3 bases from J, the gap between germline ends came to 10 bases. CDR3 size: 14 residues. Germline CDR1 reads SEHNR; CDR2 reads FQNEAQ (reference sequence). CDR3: CASSLGSAIYEQYF. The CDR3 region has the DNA TGTGCCAGCAGCTTAGGGTCGGCAATCTACGAGCAGTACTTC. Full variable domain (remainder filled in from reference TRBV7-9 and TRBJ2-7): DTGVSQNPRHKITKRGQNVTFRCDPISEHNRLYWYRQTLGQGPEFLTYFQNEAQLEKSRLLSDRFSAERPKGSFSTLEIQRTEQGDSAMYLCASSLGSAIYEQYFGPGTRLTVT.

The CDR3 DNA reads as TGCGCCAGCAGCTTGGAGGGCGCGCGGTACTACAATGAGCAGTTCTTC. Translation: CASSLEGARYYNEQFF. The V call is TRBV5-1, the J call TRBJ2-1; D call uncertain. The CDR3 spans 16 residues. Germline CDR1 and CDR2: SGHRS and YFSETQ. The V end was cut by 0 bases, the J end by 3 bases, with 13 bases between.

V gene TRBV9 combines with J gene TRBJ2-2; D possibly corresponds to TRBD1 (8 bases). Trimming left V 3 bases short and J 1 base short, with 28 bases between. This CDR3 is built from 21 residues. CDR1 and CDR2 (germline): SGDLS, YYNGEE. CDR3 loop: CASSAPLGGTGTPLNTGELFF. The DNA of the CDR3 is TGTGCCAGCAGCGCCCCGCTCGGGGGGACAGGAACCCCATTGAACACCGGGGAGCTGTTTTTT.

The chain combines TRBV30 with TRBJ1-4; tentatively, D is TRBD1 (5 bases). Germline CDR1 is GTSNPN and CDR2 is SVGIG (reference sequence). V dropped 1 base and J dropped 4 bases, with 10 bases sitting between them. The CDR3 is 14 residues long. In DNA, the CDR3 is TGTGCCTGGAGTGGGGGCTCTCTTAATGAAAAACTGTTTTTT. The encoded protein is CAWSGGSLNEKLFF.

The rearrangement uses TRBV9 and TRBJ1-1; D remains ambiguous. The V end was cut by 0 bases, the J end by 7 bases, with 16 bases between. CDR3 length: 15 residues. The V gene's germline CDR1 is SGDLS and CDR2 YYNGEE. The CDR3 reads CASSVGGSGIGEAFF. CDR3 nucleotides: TGTGCCAGCAGCGTAGGGGGATCGGGGATTGGTGAAGCTTTCTTT. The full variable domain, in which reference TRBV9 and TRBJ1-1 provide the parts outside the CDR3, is DSGVTQTPKHLITATGQRVTLRCSPRSGDLSVYWYQQSLDQGLQFLIQYYNGEERAKGNILERFSAQQFPDLHSELNLSSLELGDSALYFCASSVGGSGIGEAFFGQGTRLTVV.